The clone carrying this TCR beta chain was recorded only once. These data come from a study of blood T cell repertoires in COVID-19. Study in general: The United States, Italy and Spain provided the acute and convalescent COVID-19 samples.

Original processing notes: Reference gene primer amplification in the assay estimated nucleated cell counts. Repertoires were generated with immunoSEQ multiplex PCR, while TCRdb's copy carries only in-frame clones and drops some. V and J calls and clone size follow that table, whereas D and trimming were derived from the DNA. There are around 130,000 clones in the sample; 82% occur only once, and about 4.2% lies in the top ten. Sequencing was done on a sample of peripheral blood. This receptor was taken from a woman in her seventies with acute or convalescent COVID-19.

Here the CDR3 DNA reads TGTGCCAGCAGCTCAGGACAGGGGGCTATCTATGGCTACACCTTC. Translated, it gives CASSSGQGAIYGYTF. The rearrangement uses TRBV7-2 and TRBJ1-2, with TRBD1 matching 11 bases. CDR1 is SGHTA and CDR2 is FQGNSA in the germline V gene. The V gene end was trimmed by 4 bases and the J gene end by 4 bases; junction bases not matched to a gene: 5. The CDR3 loop spans 15 amino acids.